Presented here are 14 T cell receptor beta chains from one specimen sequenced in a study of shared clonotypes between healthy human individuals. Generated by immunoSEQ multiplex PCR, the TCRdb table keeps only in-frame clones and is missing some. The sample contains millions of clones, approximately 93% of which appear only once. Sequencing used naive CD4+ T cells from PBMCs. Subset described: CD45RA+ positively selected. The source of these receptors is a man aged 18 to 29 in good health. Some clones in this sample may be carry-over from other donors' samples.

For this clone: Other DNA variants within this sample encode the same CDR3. CDR3 region: CSVALRSTDTQYF. The CDR3 bases are TGCAGCGTTGCTCTTAGGAGTACAGATACGCAGTATTTT. This chain connects TRBV29-1 to TRBJ2-3, with D hard to call. Germline CDR1 reads SQVTM; CDR2 reads ANQGSEA. Between the trimmed V and J ends, which lost 4 bases and 3 bases, there was a span of 11 bases. There are 13 residues in the CDR3.

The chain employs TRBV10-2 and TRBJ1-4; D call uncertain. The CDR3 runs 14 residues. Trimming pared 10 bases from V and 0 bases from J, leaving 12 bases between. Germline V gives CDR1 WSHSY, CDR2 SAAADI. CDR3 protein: CAIRTVATNEKLFF. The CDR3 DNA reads TGCGCCATCCGAACAGTGGCAACTAATGAAAAACTGTTTTTT.

CDR3 DNA: TGTGCCAGCAGCCAAGTAGGCCAGCCCAATCAGCCCCAGCATTTT. It specifies CASSQVGQPNQPQHF. The V and J genes are TRBV4-2 and TRBJ1-5; D is unresolved. CDR1 is LGHNA and CDR2 is YNFKEQ in the germline V gene. The CDR3 contains 15 residues. V was shortened by 1 base and J by 3 bases, with 10 bases between the two germline ends.

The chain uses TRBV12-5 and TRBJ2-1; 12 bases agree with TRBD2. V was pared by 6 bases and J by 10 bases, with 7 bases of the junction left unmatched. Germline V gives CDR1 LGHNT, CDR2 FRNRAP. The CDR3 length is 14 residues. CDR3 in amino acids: CASGKGLAGREQFF. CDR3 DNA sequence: TGTGCTAGTGGCAAGGGACTAGCGGGCCGGGAGCAGTTCTTC.

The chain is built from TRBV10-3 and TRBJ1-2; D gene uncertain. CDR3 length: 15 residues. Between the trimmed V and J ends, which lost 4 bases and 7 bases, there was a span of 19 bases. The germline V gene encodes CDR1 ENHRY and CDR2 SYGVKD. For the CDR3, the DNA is TGTGCCATCAGTGCGGGAGCAGGCCGGCTTGGTGGCTACACCTTC. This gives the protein CAISAGAGRLGGYTF.

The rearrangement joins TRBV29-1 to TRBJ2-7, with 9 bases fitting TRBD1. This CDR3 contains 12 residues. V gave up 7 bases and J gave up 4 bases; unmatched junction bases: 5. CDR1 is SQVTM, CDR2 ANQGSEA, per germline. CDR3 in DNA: TGCAGCGGATTGACAGGGGGGTACGAGCAGTACTTC. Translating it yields CSGLTGGYEQYF.

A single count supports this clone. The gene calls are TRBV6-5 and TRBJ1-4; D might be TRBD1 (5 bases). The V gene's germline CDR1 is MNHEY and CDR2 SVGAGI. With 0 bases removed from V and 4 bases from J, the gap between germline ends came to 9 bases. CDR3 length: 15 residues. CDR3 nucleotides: TGTGCCAGCAGTTACTCAGGGGTTAATAATGAAAAACTGTTTTTT. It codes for CASSYSGVNNEKLFF.

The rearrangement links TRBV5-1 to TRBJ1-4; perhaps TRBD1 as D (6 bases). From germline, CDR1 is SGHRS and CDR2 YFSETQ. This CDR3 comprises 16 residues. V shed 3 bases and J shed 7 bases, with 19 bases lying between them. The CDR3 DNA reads TGCGCCAGCAGCTCTAGTTTGGGGGGCTCGAGTGAAAAACTGTTTTTT. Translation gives CASSSSLGGSSEKLFF. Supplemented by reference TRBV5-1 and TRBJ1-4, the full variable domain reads KAGVTQTPRYLIKTRGQQVTLSCSPISGHRSVSWYQQTPGQGLQFLFEYFSETQRNKGNFPGRFSGRQFSNSRSEMNVSTLELGDSALYLCASSSSLGGSSEKLFFGSGTQLSVL.

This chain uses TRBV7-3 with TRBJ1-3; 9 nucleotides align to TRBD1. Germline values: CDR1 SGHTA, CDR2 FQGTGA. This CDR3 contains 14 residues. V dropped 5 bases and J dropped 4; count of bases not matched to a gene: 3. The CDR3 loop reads CASSPGTGGNTIYF. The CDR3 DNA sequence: TGTGCCAGCAGCCCCGGGACAGGGGGAAACACCATATATTTT.

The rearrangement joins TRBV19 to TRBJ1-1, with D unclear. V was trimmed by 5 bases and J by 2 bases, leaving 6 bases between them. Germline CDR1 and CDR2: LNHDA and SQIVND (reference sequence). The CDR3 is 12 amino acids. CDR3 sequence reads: CASSPPNTEAFF. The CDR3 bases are TGTGCCAGTAGTCCCCCCAACACTGAAGCTTTCTTT.

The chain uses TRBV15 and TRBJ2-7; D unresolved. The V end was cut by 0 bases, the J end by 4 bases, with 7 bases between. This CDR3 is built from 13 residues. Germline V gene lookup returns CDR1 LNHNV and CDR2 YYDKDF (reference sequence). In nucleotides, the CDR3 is TGTGCCACCAGCAGAGATTCTAGGTACGAGCAGTACTTC. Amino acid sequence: CATSRDSRYEQYF.

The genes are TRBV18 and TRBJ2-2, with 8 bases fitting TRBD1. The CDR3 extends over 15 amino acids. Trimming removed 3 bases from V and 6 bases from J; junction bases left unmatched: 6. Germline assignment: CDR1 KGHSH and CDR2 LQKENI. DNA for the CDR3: TGTGCCAGCTCACCCCAGACAGGGGTCCCCGGGGAGCTGTTTTTT. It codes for CASSPQTGVPGELFF.

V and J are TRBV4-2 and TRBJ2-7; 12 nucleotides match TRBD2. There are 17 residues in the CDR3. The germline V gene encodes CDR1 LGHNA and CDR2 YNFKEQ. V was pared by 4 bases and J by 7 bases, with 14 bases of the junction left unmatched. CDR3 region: CASSPRRIGLAGGEQYF. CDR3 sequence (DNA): TGTGCCAGCAGCCCACGGCGCATAGGGCTAGCGGGGGGGGAGCAGTACTTC.

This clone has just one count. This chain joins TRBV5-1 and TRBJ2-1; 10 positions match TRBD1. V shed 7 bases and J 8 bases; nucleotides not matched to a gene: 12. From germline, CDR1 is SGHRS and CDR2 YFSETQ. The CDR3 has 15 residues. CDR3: CASFRGQGSIDEQFF. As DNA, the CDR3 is TGCGCCAGCTTTAGGGGACAGGGGTCAATCGATGAGCAGTTCTTC.